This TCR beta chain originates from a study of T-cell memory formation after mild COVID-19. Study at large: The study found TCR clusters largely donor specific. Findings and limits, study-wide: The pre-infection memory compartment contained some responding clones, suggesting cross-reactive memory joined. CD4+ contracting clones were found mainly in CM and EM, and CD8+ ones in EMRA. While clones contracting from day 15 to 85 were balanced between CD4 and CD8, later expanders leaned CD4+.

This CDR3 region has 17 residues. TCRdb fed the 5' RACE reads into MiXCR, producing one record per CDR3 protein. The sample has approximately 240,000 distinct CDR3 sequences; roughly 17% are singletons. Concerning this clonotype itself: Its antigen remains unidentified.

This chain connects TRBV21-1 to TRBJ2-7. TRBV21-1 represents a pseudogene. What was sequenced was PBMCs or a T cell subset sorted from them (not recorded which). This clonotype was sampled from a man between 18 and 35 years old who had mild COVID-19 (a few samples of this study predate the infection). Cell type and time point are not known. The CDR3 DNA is TGTGCCAGCAGCAAAGGAGGACGGCTGAGGAGCTCCTACGAGCAGTACGTC. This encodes CASSKGGRLRSSYEQYV.